A single sample is the source of the 2 T cell receptor beta chains below, sequenced in a study of shared clonotypes between healthy human individuals. The table came from immunoSEQ multiplex PCR; TCRdb's copy has only in-frame clones and leaves some out. The sample yields roughly 500,000 clones, 65% to 85% seen once. Sequencing used PBMCs. The receptor source for this set is a woman aged 40-49 years in good health. Some clones in this sample may be carry-over from other donors' samples.

J is TRBJ2-3 and V is TRBV7-9; D is tentatively TRBD1 or TRBD2 (6 bases each). V was clipped by 1 base and J by 1 base, with 9 bases between them. The CDR3 consists of 15 residues. The germline V gene encodes CDR1 SEHNR and CDR2 FQNEAQ (reference sequence). DNA of the CDR3: TGTGCCAGCAGCTTAGAGGGGGGACGCACAGATACGCAGTATTTT. Protein product: CASSLEGGRTDTQYF.

The V and J genes are TRBV5-4 and TRBJ1-1, with D unresolved. Germline assignment: CDR1 SGHNT and CDR2 YYREEE (reference sequence). This CDR3 comprises 14 residues. With 1 base removed from V and 0 bases from J, the gap between germline ends came to 7 bases. The CDR3 here is CASSLTAMNTEAFF. The CDR3 coding sequence is TGTGCCAGCAGCTTGACAGCGATGAACACTGAAGCTTTCTTT.